These T cell receptor beta chains were read from a single sample in a study of shared clonotypes between healthy human individuals. Sequencing was performed with immunoSEQ multiplex PCR; in TCRdb, only in-frame clones are kept and a portion is missing. Among 2 million to 3 million clones listed, over 85% were seen once. Sequencing input: naive CD4+ T cells from PBMCs. The receptors come from a man younger than 30 in good health. Some clones in this sample may be carry-over from other donors' samples. The CDR3 runs from the conserved cysteine through the conserved F or W. The order of the fields is CDR3 DNA, CDR3 protein, V gene, clone size, D gene, J gene. D genes are given only for firm matches. Rows may omit the clone size; those that give it use once, few, many or a size class.

DNA: TGCAGCGCTAGACAGCTGGGGTACACTGAAGCTTTCTTT
CDR3: CSARQLGYTEAFF
V: TRBV29-1
size: .
D: .
J: TRBJ1-1

DNA: TGTGCCAGCAGCTTAGCCACCTACTACGAGCAGTACTTC
CDR3: CASSLATYYEQYF
V: TRBV7-8
size: .
D: .
J: TRBJ2-7

DNA: TGTGCCAGCTCACCTCTTGGTAGCGGAGATACGCAGTATTTT
CDR3: CASSPLGSGDTQYF
V: TRBV18
size: .
D: .
J: TRBJ2-3

DNA: TGTGCCAGCACGGGGGGTGGGAATCAGCCCCAGCATTTT
CDR3: CASTGGGNQPQHF
V: TRBV6-6
size: .
D: .
J: TRBJ1-5

DNA: TGTGCCACCTTTGGCTGGGAAATGGATACGCAGTATTTT
CDR3: CATFGWEMDTQYF
V: TRBV28
size: .
D: .
J: TRBJ2-3

DNA: TGTGCCAGCAGTTTCCCCGGGTCCACTGAAGCTTTCTTT
CDR3: CASSFPGSTEAFF
V: TRBV28
size: few
D: .
J: TRBJ1-1

DNA: TGTGCCTGGAGTCCCGCGCGTGTAATGGGGTTGACAATGAACACTGAAGCTTTCTTT
CDR3: CAWSPARVMGLTMNTEAFF
V: TRBV30
size: .
D: .
J: TRBJ1-1

DNA: TGTGCCAGCAGTCGGGGACAGGGGGGAGAGACCCAGTACTTC
CDR3: CASSRGQGGETQYF
V: TRBV6-1
size: .
D: TRBD1
J: TRBJ2-5

DNA: TGTGCCAGCTCACCGGGACAGGGTTTGGGAAACACCATATATTTT
CDR3: CASSPGQGLGNTIYF
V: TRBV18
size: .
D: TRBD1
J: TRBJ1-3

DNA: TGTGCCAGCAGCTCGCCGGGACAGCGATTCTACGAGCAGTACTTC
CDR3: CASSSPGQRFYEQYF
V: TRBV7-2
size: .
D: TRBD1
J: TRBJ2-7

DNA: TGTGCCAGCAGTACCCCGGGGACAGCTAACTATGGCTACACCTTC
CDR3: CASSTPGTANYGYTF
V: TRBV6-6
size: .
D: TRBD1
J: TRBJ1-2

DNA: TGTGCCAGCAGCCAAGAATTTAGGGGAGGGCAGCCCCAGCATTTT
CDR3: CASSQEFRGGQPQHF
V: TRBV4-2
size: .
D: .
J: TRBJ1-5

DNA: TGCGCCAGCAGCTTGAGTCCTAGCTTTAGCTACAATGAGCAGTTCTTC
CDR3: CASSLSPSFSYNEQFF
V: TRBV5-1
size: .
D: .
J: TRBJ2-1

DNA: TGTGCCAGCAGCTTAGCGGGAGGGTTCAATGAGCAGTTCTTC
CDR3: CASSLAGGFNEQFF
V: TRBV7-9
size: .
D: TRBD2
J: TRBJ2-1

DNA: TGTGCCAGCAGCTTAGACGACAATGAGCAGTTCTTC
CDR3: CASSLDDNEQFF
V: TRBV7-9
size: .
D: .
J: TRBJ2-1

DNA: TGTGCCAGTAGTGTATACCGGGACAGGGACTACGAGCAGTACTTC
CDR3: CASSVYRDRDYEQYF
V: TRBV19
size: .
D: TRBD1
J: TRBJ2-7

DNA: TGTGCCAGCAGTTACGGACTAGATAGCAATCAGCCCCAGCATTTT
CDR3: CASSYGLDSNQPQHF
V: TRBV6-6
size: .
D: .
J: TRBJ1-5

DNA: TGCGCCAGCAGTGAGTCGTTGCTAGCGGGAGGTAACACCGGGGAGCTGTTTTTT
CDR3: CASSESLLAGGNTGELFF
V: TRBV10-2
size: .
D: TRBD2
J: TRBJ2-2

DNA: TGTGCCAGCTCACCACCAGCCCTAGCGGGTGTAACCCAGTACTTC
CDR3: CASSPPALAGVTQYF
V: TRBV18
size: .
D: TRBD2
J: TRBJ2-5

DNA: TGTGCCAGCAGCCCCCTTCTCGGGACTAGCGGGAGGGCCAGGGACAATGAGCAGTTCTTC
CDR3: CASSPLLGTSGRARDNEQFF
V: TRBV7-3
size: .
D: TRBD2
J: TRBJ2-1

DNA: TGTGCCAGCAGCTCCCAGGGCGGTGTTTACAATGAGCAGTTCTTC
CDR3: CASSSQGGVYNEQFF
V: TRBV7-2
size: .
D: .
J: TRBJ2-1

DNA: TGTGCCAGCAGTGTGGCGGGAGGGGGGGGAGATACGCAGTATTTT
CDR3: CASSVAGGGGDTQYF
V: TRBV28
size: .
D: TRBD2
J: TRBJ2-3

DNA: TGTGCCTGGAGGGGGGGACAATCACCCCTCCACTTT
CDR3: CAWRGGQSPLHF
V: TRBV30
size: .
D: .
J: TRBJ1-6

DNA: TGTGCCGCAAACAGTGGGGCAGACTCTGGAAACACCATATATTTT
CDR3: CAANSGADSGNTIYF
V: TRBV21-1
size: .
D: .
J: TRBJ1-3

DNA: TGTGCCACCAGCCGAAGGACAGCCAATGAGCAGTTCTTC
CDR3: CATSRRTANEQFF
V: TRBV15
size: .
D: .
J: TRBJ2-1

DNA: TGTGCCAGCAGCCAGTTAGACAGGAGGGCCTCTGGGGCCAACGTCCTGACTTTC
CDR3: CASSQLDRRASGANVLTF
V: TRBV28
size: .
D: .
J: TRBJ2-6

DNA: TGTGCCAGCAAAAGGACTAGCGGGAGTTTCGATGAGCAGTTCTTC
CDR3: CASKRTSGSFDEQFF
V: TRBV6-5
size: .
D: TRBD2
J: TRBJ2-1

DNA: TGCGCCAGCAGCTTGGGACAGGGGGATCCATTGGCCGGGGAGCTGTTTTTT
CDR3: CASSLGQGDPLAGELFF
V: TRBV5-1
size: .
D: TRBD1
J: TRBJ2-2

DNA: TGTGCCAGCAGCGTAGCTAGCGGGTTCTACAATGAGCAGTTCTTC
CDR3: CASSVASGFYNEQFF
V: TRBV9
size: .
D: TRBD2
J: TRBJ2-1

DNA: TGTGCCAGCACCTCACGGGGACAGTGGTATGGCTACACCTTC
CDR3: CASTSRGQWYGYTF
V: TRBV7-2
size: .
D: TRBD1
J: TRBJ1-2

DNA: TGTGCCAGCAGTGATCTTAAGGGACGGGCTCAAGAGACCCAGTACTTC
CDR3: CASSDLKGRAQETQYF
V: TRBV25-1
size: once
D: .
J: TRBJ2-5

DNA: TGTGCCAGCAGCTTGACTAGCGGGAGATGGGAGACCCAGTACTTC
CDR3: CASSLTSGRWETQYF
V: TRBV5-4
size: .
D: TRBD2
J: TRBJ2-5

DNA: TGTGCCAGCAGCTTAGTGGGGACAGATGCCGGAAACACCATATATTTT
CDR3: CASSLVGTDAGNTIYF
V: TRBV7-2
size: once
D: TRBD1
J: TRBJ1-3

DNA: TGTGCCACCTCAAGGGACAGACTGAACACCGGGGAGCTGTTTTTT
CDR3: CATSRDRLNTGELFF
V: TRBV6-5
size: .
D: TRBD1
J: TRBJ2-2

DNA: TGTGCCAGCAGCTTGGGCCTAGCGGGAACAGATACGCAGTATTTT
CDR3: CASSLGLAGTDTQYF
V: TRBV5-6
size: .
D: TRBD2
J: TRBJ2-3

DNA: TGCGCCAGCAGCTCCCCGCCGGGGGCTGGGACTGAAGCTTTCTTT
CDR3: CASSSPPGAGTEAFF
V: TRBV5-1
size: .
D: .
J: TRBJ1-1

DNA: TGTGCCAGCAGCGGTAGACTAGCGGGAGGCCAAGAGACCCAGTACTTC
CDR3: CASSGRLAGGQETQYF
V: TRBV9
size: .
D: TRBD2
J: TRBJ2-5

DNA: TGTGCCAGCAGCTTAAAGGGACTAGCGGTGGGGAGACCCAAGCAGTTCTTC
CDR3: CASSLKGLAVGRPKQFF
V: TRBV7-3
size: .
D: TRBD2
J: TRBJ2-1

DNA: TGTGCCAGTAGTATAACTCTTGAGGGCGACGGCTACACCTTC
CDR3: CASSITLEGDGYTF
V: TRBV19
size: .
D: .
J: TRBJ1-2

DNA: TGTGCCAGCAGCTTAGGGTTTTCGGGACAGGGGTGGGAGACCCAGTACTTC
CDR3: CASSLGFSGQGWETQYF
V: TRBV7-2
size: .
D: TRBD1
J: TRBJ2-5